These 10 T cell receptor beta chains were all obtained from the same sample, sequenced in a study of CD8 T cells in Susac syndrome. Reverse transcription of roughly 0.5 to 1 ug RNA used random hexamers. One entry per CDR3 protein results from TCRdb running MiXCR on the immunoSEQ multiplex PCR reads. The sample shows about 210,000 distinct CDR3 sequences, roughly 96% of them seen only once. The specimen sequenced was CD4+ T cells from PBMCs. The origin of the receptors is a human donor in good health.

This chain connects TRBV29-1 to TRBJ2-4; D unclear. CDR1 is SQVTM, CDR2 ANQGSEA, per germline. This CDR3 contains 15 residues. The V gene lost 0 bases and the J gene lost 6 bases, with 15 bases spanning the gap. This CDR3 reads CSVEDNLGPANIQYF. In DNA, the CDR3 is TGCAGCGTTGAAGATAATTTGGGCCCGGCAAACATTCAGTACTTC.

The chain carries TRBV27 and TRBJ1-6; a possible D gene is TRBD1 (5 bases). The germline V gene has CDR1 MNHEY and CDR2 SMNVEV (reference sequence). The CDR3 loop spans 17 amino acids. V gave up 7 bases and J gave up 13 bases, with 29 bases separating them. The CDR3 DNA reads as TGTGCCAGCACCCCGGGCAGACGGGACGGCGGTTTTAGCCCCCTCCACTTT. Amino acids: CASTPGRRDGGFSPLHF.

The chain recombines TRBV9 with TRBJ1-5; TRBD1 aligns across 7 bases. This CDR3 contains 15 residues. J was trimmed by 2 bases and V by 6 bases; bases with no gene match: 8. Germline V gene lookup returns CDR1 SGDLS and CDR2 YYNGEE. In DNA form, the CDR3 reads TGTGCCAGCAACTTTAATGGACAGGGCAATCAGCCCCAGCATTTT. It encodes CASNFNGQGNQPQHF.

The chain carries TRBV24-1 and TRBJ2-1, with D unclear. This CDR3 region has 11 residues. Germline CDR1 and CDR2: KGHDR and SFDVKD. V lost 8 bases to trimming and J lost 4 bases, with 5 bases between them. CDR3 in DNA: TGTGCCACCACGGGTTACAATGAGCAGTTCTTC. Its protein product is CATTGYNEQFF.

This rearrangement joins TRBV18 to TRBJ2-7; TRBD2 matches at 7 bases. Germline V gives CDR1 KGHSH, CDR2 LQKENI. After removal of 5 bases from V and 2 bases from J, the junction contained 6 bases not matched to a gene. The CDR3 spans 14 residues. CDR3 sequence (DNA): TGTGCCAGCTCAGGGGAGGGCAGTCCCTACGAGCAGTACTTC. Protein product: CASSGEGSPYEQYF.

CDR3 sequence (DNA): TGCAGTGCTATCGGACCAGTAAAGTCGGACACTGAAGCTTTCTTT. This encodes CSAIGPVKSDTEAFF. This chain connects TRBV20-1 to TRBJ1-1, with unresolved D. CDR1 is DFQATT, CDR2 SNEGSKA, per germline (reference sequence). V gave up 4 bases and J gave up 3 bases, with 18 bases separating them. There are 15 residues in the CDR3.

J is TRBJ1-2 and V is TRBV7-2; unclear D gene. This CDR3 is 15 amino acids long. V lost 1 base, J lost 8 bases, and 17 bases lay in between. Per germline, CDR1 SGHTA and CDR2 FQGNSA. Here the CDR3 DNA reads TGTGCCAGCAGCTTAGTGTTGGGCGGTGCTAGAGGCTACACCTTC. Protein product: CASSLVLGGARGYTF.

The CDR3 nucleotides are TGTGCCAGTAGTTCGACTAGAGATACGCAGTATTTT. This translates into CASSSTRDTQYF. The chain has TRBV19 and TRBJ2-3, with a possible D match to TRBD2 (6 bases). The CDR3 contains 12 residues. Germline CDR1 and CDR2: LNHDA and SQIVND (reference sequence). Trimming stripped 5 bases from V and 5 bases from J, with 8 bases between. Complete variable domain (other parts from reference TRBV19 and TRBJ2-3): DGGITQSPKYLFRKEGQNVTLSCEQNLNHDAMYWYRQDPGQGLRLIYYSQIVNDFQKGDIAEGYSVSREKKESFPLTVTSAQKNPTAFYLCASSSTRDTQYFGPGTRLTVL.

The CDR3 here is CASGWGNGYTF. The CDR3 bases are TGTGCCAGCGGGTGGGGGAACGGCTACACCTTC. The gene calls are TRBV6-5 and TRBJ1-2; a possible D gene is TRBD1 (5 bases). This CDR3 contains 11 residues. Between the trimmed V and J ends, which lost 8 bases and 8 bases, there was a span of 12 bases. The germline CDR1 and CDR2 sequences are MNHEY and SVGAGI.

This clonotype occurred once. The chain recombines TRBV30 with TRBJ1-3; D remains unclear. Trimming removed 4 bases from V and 0 bases from J, with 7 bases in between. The CDR3 loop spans 13 amino acids. Germline V gene sequence: CDR1 GTSNPN, CDR2 SVGIG (reference sequence). CDR3 bases: TGTGCCTGGAACACCCGCTCTGGAAACACCATATATTTT. Its translation is CAWNTRSGNTIYF. The whole variable domain, remainder taken from reference TRBV30 and TRBJ1-3, is SQTIHQWPATLVQPVGSPLSLECTVEGTSNPNLYWYRQAAGRGLQLLFYSVGIGQISSEVPQNLSASRPQDRQFILSSKKLLLSDSGFYLCAWNTRSGNTIYFGEGSWLTVV.